What follows are 13 T cell receptor beta chains derived from one specimen sequenced in a study of regulatory T cells in long-lasting Graves disease (dated by TCRdb to the early 2020s). Read against the paper, the sample's time point label means: newly diagnosed GD, antithyroid drugs for less than 3 months. For both TCR sequencing and RNA sequencing, RNA was extracted from PBMCs in TRIzol. The receptor library was made with multiplex PCR. These reads were obtained on an Illumina HiSeq 4000. TCR beta libraries were built with iRepertoire HTBI primers and Arm-PCR amplification of CDR3 regions. Starting from the raw public reads, TCRdb applied fastp trimming at Q25, assembled clones with MiXCR and retained in-frame beta chains. Entries are consolidated by CDR3 protein sequence, retaining the most common genes and DNA. This sample lists 550,000 to 650,000 distinct CDR3 sequences; about 16% were detected once. The ten largest clones take up approximately 12% of the sample.

This same sample was also part of a study on T cells in Graves' hyperthyroidism and ophthalmopathy.

This specimen consisted of peripheral blood mononuclear cells (PBMCs), obtained at new diagnosis, from a patient treated with antithyroid drugs. Every receptor here comes from a man aged 18 to 29 with Graves disease. Donor details come from another sample of the same person, matched by shared clones.

This clonotype was counted at least ten times. This rearrangement joins TRBV20-1 to TRBJ1-4; a possible D gene is TRBD1 (5 bases). V was cut by 3 bases and J by 5 bases, with 7 bases left in between. The CDR3 length is 12 residues. Germline V gene sequence: CDR1 DFQATT, CDR2 SNEGSKA (reference sequence). The DNA for the CDR3 is TGCAGTGCTAGTAGGGGCAATGAAAAACTGTTTTTT. As protein: CSASRGNEKLFF.

As regards this clonotype: Given a much more abundant clone one base away, this may be a read error. The V call is TRBV20-1, the J call TRBJ2-7, with TRBD2 matching over 13 bases. Germline V gene data show CDR1 as DFQATT and CDR2 as SNEGSKA (reference sequence). CDR3 length equals 17 residues. The CDR3 DNA reads TGCAGTGCTAGGGGTAGCGGACTAGCGGGAGCAGTGTACGAGCAGTGCTTC. The encoded protein is CSARGSGLAGAVYEQCF.

This clonotype was seen repeatedly, ten times or more. The rearrangement joins TRBV20-1 to TRBJ2-3; TRBD2 matches at 16 bases. In germline, CDR1 is DFQATT, CDR2 SNEGSKA (reference sequence). The CDR3 totals 17 residues. J gave up 4 bases and V 6 bases, and 10 bases lay outside the gene matches. CDR3 loop: CSANTGTSGRAPDTQYF. The CDR3 bases are TGCAGTGCGAATACGGGGACTAGCGGGAGGGCCCCAGATACGCAGTATTTT.

The chain has TRBV30 and TRBJ1-4; 9 bases agree with TRBD1. Germline V gene lookup returns CDR1 GTSNPN and CDR2 SVGIG (reference sequence). With 3 bases clipped from V and 8 bases from J, the junction kept 10 bases outside the gene matches. CDR3 length: 15 residues. The CDR3 DNA is TGTGCCTGGAGAGGTAGGGACAGGGATAGCGAAAAACTGTTTTTT. This sequence encodes CAWRGRDRDSEKLFF.

This clonotype was observed many times. The CDR3 loop reads CASSFGGSRDEQFF. The CDR3 DNA reads TGTGCCAGCAGTTTCGGCGGGAGTAGGGATGAGCAGTTCTTC. The chain combines TRBV12-3 or TRBV12-4 with TRBJ2-1; 7 bases are a match to TRBD2. CDR3 length: 14 residues. Trimming took 3 bases from V and 8 from J; bases not matched to a gene: 7.

This clonotype was counted at least ten times. The chain couples TRBV20-1 to TRBJ2-2; D possibly matches TRBD1 or TRBD2 (6 bases each). CDR3 length: 17 residues. V shed 6 bases and J shed 1 base, with 21 bases lying between them. Germline V lookup: CDR1 DFQATT, CDR2 SNEGSKA (reference sequence). CDR3: CSAAGQVGQGNTGELFF. DNA of the CDR3: TGCAGTGCGGCGGGACAAGTAGGGCAGGGGAACACCGGGGAGCTGTTTTTT.

This clonotype was seen at least ten times. J is TRBJ2-2 and V is TRBV4-1, with 11 bases fitting TRBD2. CDR1 MGHRA and CDR2 YSYEKL come from the germline V gene. The ends lost 9 bases at V and 6 bases at J; junction bases unmatched: 12. CDR3 length: 16 residues. CDR3 coding DNA: TGCGCCAGTTTCCCTTCTAGCGGGAGGAGGGCCGGGGAGCTGTTTTTT. Its protein product is CASFPSSGRRAGELFF.

A word on this clonotype: Being one base from a much bigger clone, this may be a read error. The chain carries TRBV2 and TRBJ2-2, with TRBD1 matching 9 bases. The CDR3 consists of 21 residues. The V and J ends lost 3 bases and 6 bases, in that order; junction bases with no gene match: 23. The V gene's germline CDR1 is SNHLY and CDR2 FYNNEI. The chain's CDR3 is CASSESIYGTAGTGPSGELFF. The CDR3 DNA reads TGTGCCAGCAGTGAGTCGATTTACGGAACAGCCGGGACAGGGCCATCCGGGGAGCTGTTTTTT.

This clonotype appeared many times. The chain combines TRBV12-3 or TRBV12-4 with TRBJ2-3; 13 bases are shared with TRBD2. The CDR3 is 16 amino acids. The V segment lost 5 bases and the J segment 3 bases; nucleotides outside the gene matches: 5. CDR3 nucleotides: TGTGCCAGCAGTATCAGACTAGCGGGAGGAACAGATACGCAGTATTTT. This codes for CASSIRLAGGTDTQYF.

V usage is TRBV29-1 and J usage is TRBJ2-5; D ambiguous. Deletions cut 0 bases from V and 2 bases from J, with 13 bases between. The CDR3 consists of 15 residues. Germline CDR1 is SQVTM and CDR2 is ANQGSEA. CDR3: CSVEDYPSPQETQYF. CDR3 in DNA: TGCAGCGTTGAAGATTATCCCAGCCCACAAGAGACCCAGTACTTC.

This clonotype was observed a handful of times. The junction shows a germline mismatch at one end, possibly a read error. The gene calls are TRBV11-2 and TRBJ2-7; D unresolved. There are 13 residues in the CDR3. From germline, CDR1 is SGHAT and CDR2 FQNNGV. CDR3 nucleotide sequence: TGTGCCAGCAGCTTAGGGAGCTCCTACGAGCAGCACTTC. Protein: CASSLGSSYEQHF.

Many counts were recorded for this clonotype. The V and J genes are TRBV20-1 and TRBJ2-1, with D perhaps TRBD2 (6 bases). V was trimmed by 1 base and J by 9 bases, leaving 13 bases between them. The CDR3 is 13 residues long. Germline V gene sequence: CDR1 DFQATT, CDR2 SNEGSKA (reference sequence). CDR3 nucleotide sequence: TGCAGTGCTAGAGGGGGGACGGGAGCTGAGCAGTTCTTC. Amino acids: CSARGGTGAEQFF.

This clonotype has only a few counts. V and J are TRBV10-2 and TRBJ2-7; TRBD1 matches 9 bases. Germline CDR1 reads WSHSY; CDR2 reads SAAADI. V gave up 4 bases and J gave up 3 bases; unmatched junction bases: 10. The CDR3 totals 16 residues. The CDR3 DNA is TGCGCCAGCAGTGGGGGCGGACAGGGGTTTCTCTACGAGCAGTACTTC. Translation: CASSGGGQGFLYEQYF.